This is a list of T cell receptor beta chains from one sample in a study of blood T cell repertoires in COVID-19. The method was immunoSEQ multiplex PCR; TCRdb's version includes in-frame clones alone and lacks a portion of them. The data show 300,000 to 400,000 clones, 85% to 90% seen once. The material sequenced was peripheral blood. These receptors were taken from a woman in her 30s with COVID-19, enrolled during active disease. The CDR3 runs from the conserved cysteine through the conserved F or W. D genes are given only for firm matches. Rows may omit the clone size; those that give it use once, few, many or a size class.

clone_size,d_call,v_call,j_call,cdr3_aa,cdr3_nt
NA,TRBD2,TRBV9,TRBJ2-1,CASSVISGSGNEQFF,TGTGCCAGCAGCGTCATTAGCGGGAGCGGAAATGAGCAGTTCTTC
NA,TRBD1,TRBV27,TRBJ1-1,CASSLSPGTGAVNTEAFF,TGTGCCAGCAGTCTAAGCCCCGGGACAGGGGCTGTGAACACTGAAGCTTTCTTT
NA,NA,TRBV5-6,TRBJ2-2,CASSPLTGNTGELFF,TGTGCCAGCAGCCCCTTAACCGGGAACACCGGGGAGCTGTTTTTT
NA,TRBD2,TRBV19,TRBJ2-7,CASSIASGGYEQYF,TGTGCCAGTAGTATCGCTAGCGGGGGCTACGAGCAGTACTTC
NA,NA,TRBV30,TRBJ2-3,CAWSGREGGTQYF,TGTGCCTGGTCGGGCCGGGAAGGGGGTACGCAGTATTTT
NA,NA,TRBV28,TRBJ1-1,CASSLWATNTEAFF,TGTGCCAGCAGTTTATGGGCCACGAACACTGAAGCTTTCTTT
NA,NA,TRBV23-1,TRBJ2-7,CASSPQGPNEQYF,TGCGCCAGCAGCCCTCAGGGGCCCAACGAGCAGTACTTC
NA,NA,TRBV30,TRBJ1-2,CALGQTSYNYGYTF,TGTGCCCTGGGGCAGACAAGTTATAACTATGGCTACACCTTC
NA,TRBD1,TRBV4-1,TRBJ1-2,CASSQYGQGAGSGYTF,TGCGCCAGCAGCCAGTATGGACAGGGGGCCGGTAGTGGCTACACCTTC
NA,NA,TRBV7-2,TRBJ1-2,CASSGPGGYGYTF,TGTGCCAGCAGCGGTCCGGGGGGCTATGGCTACACCTTC
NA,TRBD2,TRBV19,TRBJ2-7,CASSQAGSGYEQYF,TGTGCCAGTAGCCAAGCGGGGAGCGGCTACGAGCAGTACTTC
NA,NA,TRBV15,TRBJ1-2,CATSRDQAGGGYTF,TGTGCCACCAGCAGAGATCAGGCAGGAGGCGGCTACACCTTC
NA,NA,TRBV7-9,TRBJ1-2,CASSLGTSGAYGYTF,TGTGCCAGCAGCTTAGGGACATCAGGGGCCTATGGCTACACCTTC
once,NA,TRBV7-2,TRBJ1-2,CASSLSPGLANYGYTF,TGTGCCAGCAGCTTATCCCCAGGATTAGCTAACTATGGCTACACCTTC
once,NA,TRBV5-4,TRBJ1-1,CASSLEQLGLVEAFF,TGTGCCAGCAGCTTGGAGCAGTTGGGCCTTGTTGAAGCTTTCTTT
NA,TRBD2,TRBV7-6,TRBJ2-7,CASSSPQTSGRYEQYF,TGTGCCAGCAGCTCCCCACAGACTAGCGGGAGGTACGAGCAGTACTTC
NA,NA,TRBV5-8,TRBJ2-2,CASSLAVRVAGELFF,TGTGCCAGCAGCTTGGCCGTCAGGGTAGCCGGGGAGCTGTTTTTT
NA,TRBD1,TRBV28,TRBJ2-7,CASSLGTGGVYEQYF,TGTGCCAGCAGTTTGGGGACAGGGGGCGTTTACGAGCAGTACTTC
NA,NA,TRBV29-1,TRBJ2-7,CSVRVVYEQYF,TGCAGCGTTCGGGTAGTCTACGAGCAGTACTTC
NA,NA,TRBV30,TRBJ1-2,CAWSVRGGGSYTF,TGTGCCTGGAGTGTACGAGGGGGAGGGAGCTACACCTTC
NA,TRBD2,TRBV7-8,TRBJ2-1,CASSSKGGLAANNEQFF,TGTGCCAGCAGCTCAAAGGGGGGACTAGCGGCTAACAATGAGCAGTTCTTC
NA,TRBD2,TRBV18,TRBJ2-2,CASSPGRESTGELFF,TGTGCCAGCTCACCAGGGCGGGAGTCCACCGGGGAGCTGTTTTTT
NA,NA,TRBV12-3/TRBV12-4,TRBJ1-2,CASRLTGKYGYTF,TGTGCCAGCAGACTCACAGGGAAGTATGGCTACACCTTC
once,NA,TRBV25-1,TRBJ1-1,CASSDSGGTNTEAFF,TGTGCCAGCAGTGACTCCGGGGGAACGAACACTGAAGCTTTCTTT
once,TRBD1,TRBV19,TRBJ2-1,CASSTQGQGNEQFF,TGTGCCAGTAGTACCCAGGGACAGGGTAATGAGCAGTTCTTC
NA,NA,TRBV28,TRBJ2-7,CASIRQDGSYEQYF,TGTGCCAGCATCAGGCAGGATGGCTCCTACGAGCAGTACTTC
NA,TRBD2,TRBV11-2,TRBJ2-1,CASSLDPAGVGGYEQFF,TGTGCCAGCAGCTTAGATCCGGCGGGAGTGGGAGGCTATGAGCAGTTCTTC
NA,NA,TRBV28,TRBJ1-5,CASSLRTPPQHF,TGTGCCAGCAGTTTAAGGACACCACCCCAGCATTTT
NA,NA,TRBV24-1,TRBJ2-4,CATISEQGDWILTGLIGNIQYF,TGTGCCACCATTTCCGAACAGGGTGATTGGATTCTAACGGGGTTGATTGGAAACATTCAGTACTTC
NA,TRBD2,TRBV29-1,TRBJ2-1,CSVEAVSGRSSYNEQFF,TGCAGCGTTGAAGCCGTTAGCGGGCGGAGCTCCTACAATGAGCAGTTCTTC
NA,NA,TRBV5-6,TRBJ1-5,CASSRGAINPTQPQHF,TGTGCCAGCAGCCGGGGGGCAATCAATCCCACCCAGCCCCAGCATTTT